This entry lists 18 T cell receptor beta chains sequenced from one sample in a study of T cells in Graves' hyperthyroidism and ophthalmopathy. It was RNA transcripts that yielded the amplified TCR beta CDR3 regions. HTBI primers were the set used in a first-round RT-PCR of the TCR CDR3. TCRdb analysed the multiplex PCR reads with MiXCR anew, one entry per CDR3 protein. Of approximately 260,000 distinct CDR3 sequences listed, roughly 15% are singletons. Specimen: blood. These receptors came from a woman in her forties or fifties with Graves' hyperthyroidism that later progressed to Graves' ophthalmopathy.

This clonotype was counted ten times or more. The V and J genes are TRBV27 and TRBJ1-5; weak D call: TRBD1 (6 bases). CDR1 and CDR2 (germline): MNHEY, SMNVEV (reference sequence). V shed 11 bases and J shed 4 bases, with 15 bases lying between them. The CDR3 covers 13 residues. The CDR3 region has the DNA TGTGCCTCCTCCGGACAGCGTAATCAGCCCCAGCATTTT. It yields the protein CASSGQRNQPQHF.

Many counts were recorded for this clonotype. This rearrangement joins TRBV19 to TRBJ1-1; 9 bases align to TRBD1. The CDR3 has 19 amino acids. CDR1 LNHDA and CDR2 SQIVND come from the germline V gene (reference sequence). V trimming: 3 bases; J trimming: 3 bases; junction bases outside the gene matches: 17. This CDR3 reads CASSIIASATGGLDTEAFF. The CDR3 coding sequence is TGTGCCAGTAGTATTATAGCTTCCGCGACAGGGGGTTTGGACACTGAAGCTTTCTTT.

The V gene is TRBV5-6, the J gene TRBJ2-1, with TRBD2 as a possible D gene (5 bases). CDR1 is SGHDT, CDR2 YYEEEE, per germline. V lost 3 bases to trimming and J lost 5 bases, with 12 bases between them. This CDR3 spans 14 amino acids. CDR3: CASSSRWRDNEQFF. The CDR3 DNA reads as TGTGCCAGCAGCTCCCGGTGGCGGGACAATGAGCAGTTCTTC.

This clonotype was found a few times. The junction differs from germline at one of its ends, possibly a read error. The chain carries TRBV9 and TRBJ2-1; 9 bases are a match to TRBD2. The CDR3 is 14 residues long. CDR1 and CDR2 from the germline V gene are SGDLS and YYNGEE. This CDR3 is CASGVTSGHNEQFF. Here the CDR3 DNA reads TGTGCCAGCGGCGTGACTAGCGGTCACAATGAGCAGTTCTTC.

This clonotype appeared many times. The chain recombines TRBV30 with TRBJ2-7; TRBD1 aligns across 8 bases. CDR3 length: 14 residues. The ends lost 7 bases at V and 3 bases at J; junction bases unmatched: 11. Germline V lookup: CDR1 GTSNPN, CDR2 SVGIG (reference sequence). CDR3 sequence: CASTTRDRYYEQYF. CDR3 DNA sequence: TGTGCCTCGACGACCCGGGACAGGTACTACGAGCAGTACTTC. Together with reference TRBV30 and TRBJ2-7, the CDR3 gives the full variable domain: SQTIHQWPATLVQPVGSPLSLECTVEGTSNPNLYWYRQAAGRGLQLLFYSVGIGQISSEVPQNLSASRPQDRQFILSSKKLLLSDSGFYLCASTTRDRYYEQYFGPGTRLTVT.

This clonotype was seen at least ten times. This sequence joins TRBV25-1 and TRBJ2-7, with D possibly matching TRBD2 (6 bases). The CDR3 runs to 13 residues. The V gene's germline CDR1 is MGHDK and CDR2 SYGVNS. The V gene lost 3 bases and the J gene lost 4 bases, with 10 bases spanning the gap. The CDR3 nucleotides are TGTGCCAGCAGTGACCGGGGGAGATACGAGCAGTACTTC. Translated, it gives CASSDRGRYEQYF.

This clonotype has a handful of counts. The chain carries TRBV6-1 and TRBJ2-5; TRBD2 agrees at 14 bases. After removal of 5 bases from V and 5 bases from J, the junction contained 10 bases not matched to a gene. The CDR3 covers 17 residues. Germline CDR1 MNHNS, CDR2 SASEGT. The DNA for the CDR3 is TGTGCCAGCAGTACAACGGGACTAGCGGGAGTGAGGGAGACCCAGTACTTC. It encodes CASSTTGLAGVRETQYF.

This clonotype showed up just a few times. This chain connects TRBV29-1 to TRBJ2-1, with 9 bases lining up with TRBD2. Germline V lookup: CDR1 SQVTM, CDR2 ANQGSEA. This CDR3 has 15 residues. Trimming at V came to 4 bases and at J to 7 bases, leaving 11 bases not matched to a gene. The CDR3 nucleotides read TGCAGCGTTGCGAGGGCGGGAGGGCCGGGTAATGAGCAGTTCTTC. It yields the protein CSVARAGGPGNEQFF.

This clonotype occurred many times. The CDR3 region has the DNA TGTGCCAGCAGCTTAAGGACAGGGGAGACCCAGTACTTC. It specifies CASSLRTGETQYF. The chain links TRBV5-6 to TRBJ2-5, with 8 bases aligning to TRBD1. Germline trimming cut 2 bases from V and 5 bases from J; bases unmatched to any gene: 2. CDR3 size: 13 residues. Looked up from germline, CDR1 is SGHDT and CDR2 is YYEEEE.

There are a few counts of this clonotype. This CDR3 is CASSFRGWRFRSGANVLTF. Written as DNA, the CDR3 is TGTGCCAGCAGTTTCAGAGGGTGGAGGTTTCGCTCTGGGGCCAACGTCCTGACTTTC. The chain joins TRBV28 to TRBJ2-6; TRBD2 is a possible D gene (5 bases). Germline assignment: CDR1 MDHEN and CDR2 SYDVKM. CDR3 length: 19 residues. The ends were cut back, 3 bases at V and 0 bases at J, with 18 bases in the middle.

This clonotype showed up many times. CDR3 protein: CASTVVSGFSPLHF. In nucleotides, the CDR3 is TGTGCCTCGACGGTGGTTTCGGGATTTTCACCCCTCCACTTT. This chain links TRBV27 with TRBJ1-6, with D unclear. The germline V gene encodes CDR1 MNHEY and CDR2 SMNVEV (reference sequence). Trimming cost V 11 bases and J 9 bases, with 20 bases left between them. The CDR3 has 14 amino acids.

This clonotype was counted at least ten times. The rearrangement joins TRBV11-2 to TRBJ2-3, with a weak D call TRBD1 (6 bases). This CDR3 has 13 residues. CDR1 is SGHAT, CDR2 FQNNGV, per germline. Trimming took 6 bases from V and 11 from J, leaving 18 bases between them. This CDR3 reads CASRMADSPRQYF. The CDR3 DNA is TGTGCCAGCAGGATGGCGGACAGTCCCAGGCAGTATTTT. Looking up the rest from reference TRBV11-2 and TRBJ2-3 gives the full variable domain: EAGVAQSPRYKIIEKRQSVAFWCNPISGHATLYWYQQILGQGPKLLIQFQNNGVVDDSQLPKDRFSAERLKGVDSTLKIQPAKLEDSAVYLCASRMADSPRQYFGPGTRLTVL.

The sample holds many counts of this clonotype. V gene TRBV10-3 combines with J gene TRBJ2-7; perhaps D is TRBD1 or TRBD2 (5 bases each). There are 13 residues in the CDR3. Trimming removed 8 bases from V and 2 bases from J, with 13 bases in between. Per the germline V gene, CDR1 is ENHRY and CDR2 is SYGVKD. The CDR3 sequence: CAIGDPRTYEQYF. CDR3 coding DNA: TGTGCCATCGGGGACCCTAGGACCTACGAGCAGTACTTC.

This clonotype was picked up many times. The V call is TRBV28, the J call TRBJ2-1, with no clear D. Trimming took off 6 bases at V and 4 bases at J, with 16 bases between the two ends. Germline CDR1 reads MDHEN; CDR2 reads SYDVKM. CDR3 length equals 15 residues. The CDR3 sequence is CASSPEFGPYNEQFF. The CDR3 region has the DNA TGTGCCAGCAGCCCTGAGTTCGGGCCGTACAATGAGCAGTTCTTC.

This clonotype was recorded at least ten times. V usage is TRBV7-8 and J usage is TRBJ2-1; D is tentatively TRBD1 or TRBD2 (5 bases each). Per germline, CDR1 SGHVS and CDR2 FQNEAQ. V lost 8 bases, J lost 3 bases, and 20 bases lay in between. CDR3 length: 16 residues. The DNA of the CDR3 is TGTGCCAGCGGCCCCAGAGGGGTCCGAAACTACAATGAGCAGTTCTTC. It translates to CASGPRGVRNYNEQFF.

This clonotype was detected many times. CDR3 region: CSVEGVGNEQYF. In DNA, the CDR3 is TGCAGCGTTGAAGGCGTAGGGAACGAGCAGTACTTC. This rearrangement joins TRBV29-1 to TRBJ2-7; D unresolved. Germline lookup yields CDR1 SQVTM and CDR2 ANQGSEA. V was trimmed by 1 base and J by 5 bases, leaving 9 bases between them. The CDR3 has 12 amino acids.

For the CDR3, the DNA is TGTGCCAGCAGTTTTCTAGCGGCGAACACCGGGGAGCTGTTTTTT. This codes for CASSFLAANTGELFF. The rearrangement joins TRBV6-1 to TRBJ2-2; 7 nucleotides agree with TRBD2. Unmatched junction bases numbered 3, after V lost 5 bases and J lost 0 bases. Germline V gives CDR1 MNHNS, CDR2 SASEGT. CDR3 size: 15 residues.

The sample holds many counts of this clonotype. CDR3 protein: CASSFSTLVAAGEQFF. CDR3 DNA sequence: TGCGCCAGCAGCTTTTCTACACTGGTAGCCGCCGGTGAGCAGTTCTTC. V is TRBV5-1 and J is TRBJ2-1; D uncertain. The CDR3 contains 16 residues. The V end lost 2 bases, the J end lost 9 bases, and 21 bases lay between the germline ends. Germline V gene data show CDR1 as SGHRS and CDR2 as YFSETQ.